This T cell receptor beta chain emerged from a study of beta chain features in type 1 diabetes. The overall study: What patients shared with healthy donors was a similar profile of age, gender and cell yields.

Study conclusions and caveats: The similarity of naive, central memory and Treg TCRB repertoires appeared greater among patients than among healthy donors.

To note about this clone: Antigen: not known.

Isolated RNA was reverse transcribed in full, so expressed TCRB transcripts were sequenced. The repertoire was sequenced with immunoSEQ multiplex PCR; TCRdb's copy has only in-frame clones and lacks some. In the table there are about 620,000 clones, roughly a sixth of which are singletons. The CDR3 loop spans 16 amino acids. Germline loops: CDR1 SGHAT, CDR2 FQNNGV. V was trimmed by 5 bases and J by 6 bases, leaving 22 bases between them. This chain connects TRBV11-2 to TRBJ1-2, with a possible D match to TRBD1 (5 bases). The receptor was isolated from a man younger than 35 in good health. Input material: naive CD4+ T cells from blood. CDR3 DNA sequence: TGTGCCAGCAGCCCAGGATTGCAGGGAAACTCTCATGGCTACACCTTC. Translated, it gives CASSPGLQGNSHGYTF. Filled out from reference TRBV11-2 and TRBJ1-2, the complete variable domain reads EAGVAQSPRYKIIEKRQSVAFWCNPISGHATLYWYQQILGQGPKLLIQFQNNGVVDDSQLPKDRFSAERLKGVDSTLKIQPAKLEDSAVYLCASSPGLQGNSHGYTFGSGTRLTVV.